This T cell receptor beta chain was documented in a study of blood T cell repertoires in COVID-19. As for the study in general: Samples taken during acute and convalescent COVID-19 were collected in the United States, Italy and Spain.

There are 11 residues in the CDR3. V was shortened by 1 base and J by 3 bases, with 4 bases between the two germline ends. Germline V gene lookup returns CDR1 GTSNPN and CDR2 SVGIG (reference sequence). Clones were read by immunoSEQ multiplex PCR, and TCRdb kept only the in-frame ones, dropping some. The sample records a few hundred thousand clones, 70% to 90% being singletons. Only a few counts were recorded for this clone. The chain recombines TRBV30 with TRBJ2-7; D remains ambiguous. The sample comprised peripheral blood. The sequence was collected from a man under 40 who had recovered from COVID-19. The CDR3 nucleotides are TGTGCCTGGAGTGCAATCTACGAGCAGTACTTC. Translation: CAWSAIYEQYF.